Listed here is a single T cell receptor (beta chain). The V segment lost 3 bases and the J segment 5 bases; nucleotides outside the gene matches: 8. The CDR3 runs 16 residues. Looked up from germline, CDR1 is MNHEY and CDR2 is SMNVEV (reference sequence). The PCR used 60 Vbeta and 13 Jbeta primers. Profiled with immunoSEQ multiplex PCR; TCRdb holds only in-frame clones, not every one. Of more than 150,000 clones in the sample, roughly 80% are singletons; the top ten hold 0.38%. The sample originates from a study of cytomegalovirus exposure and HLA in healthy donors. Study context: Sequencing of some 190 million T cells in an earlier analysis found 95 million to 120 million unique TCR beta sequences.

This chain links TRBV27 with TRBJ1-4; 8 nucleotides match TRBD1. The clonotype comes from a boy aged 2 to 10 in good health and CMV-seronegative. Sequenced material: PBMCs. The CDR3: CASSFSLGQGNEKLFF. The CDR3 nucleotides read TGTGCCAGCAGTTTTAGCCTCGGACAGGGCAATGAAAAACTGTTTTTT.